This is a list of T cell receptor beta chains from one sample in a study of blood T cell repertoires in COVID-19. Assay: immunoSEQ multiplex PCR; the TCRdb copy retains only in-frame clones and omits some. The data show 250,000 to 300,000 clones, with roughly nine tenths seen just once and 1.7% held by the top ten. The sample taken for sequencing was PBMCs or T cells enriched from blood (not recorded which). Receptors were obtained from a woman aged 40 to 49 who had recovered from COVID-19. Both conserved end residues are part of each CDR3. The D gene is left open where the match is weak. Part of the rows lack a size; the others show once, few, many or a class for expanded clones.

J: TRBJ2-3
V: TRBV10-2
D: TRBD1
size: NA
CDR3: CASTGPGQGGIWGTDTQYF
DNA: TGCGCCAGCACCGGACCGGGACAGGGAGGGATATGGGGCACAGATACGCAGTATTTT

J: TRBJ2-1
V: TRBV20-1
D: NA
size: NA
CDR3: CSASRQYNEQFF
DNA: TGCAGTGCTAGTAGACAGTACAATGAGCAGTTCTTC

J: TRBJ1-2
V: TRBV19
D: TRBD1
size: NA
CDR3: CASSIWDRGGYTF
DNA: TGTGCCAGTAGTATATGGGACAGAGGCGGCTACACCTTC

J: TRBJ1-2
V: TRBV11-2
D: NA
size: NA
CDR3: CASSLMPALGAGRDGYTF
DNA: TGTGCCAGCAGCTTAATGCCCGCATTGGGGGCTGGGAGAGATGGCTACACCTTC

J: TRBJ1-1
V: TRBV7-3
D: TRBD1
size: NA
CDR3: CASSSTGGTGAFF
DNA: TGTGCCAGCAGCTCAACAGGGGGTACAGGGGCTTTCTTT

J: TRBJ2-2
V: TRBV5-6
D: TRBD2
size: NA
CDR3: CASSLVEAGANTGELFF
DNA: TGTGCCAGCAGCTTGGTGGAGGCGGGAGCAAATACCGGGGAGCTGTTTTTT

J: TRBJ1-1
V: TRBV19
D: TRBD1
size: NA
CDR3: CASSSWDRPFNTEAFF
DNA: TGTGCCAGTAGTAGTTGGGACAGGCCCTTTAACACTGAAGCTTTCTTT

J: TRBJ1-5
V: TRBV4-2
D: NA
size: NA
CDR3: CASSHEGGGNQPQHF
DNA: TGTGCCAGCAGCCACGAAGGGGGGGGAAATCAGCCCCAGCATTTT

J: TRBJ2-3
V: TRBV11-3
D: TRBD2
size: NA
CDR3: CASSLGLAVTDTQYF
DNA: TGTGCCAGCAGCTTAGGACTAGCGGTCACAGATACGCAGTATTTT

J: TRBJ2-3
V: TRBV19
D: TRBD1
size: NA
CDR3: CASSGRQGAHTDTQYF
DNA: TGTGCCAGTAGTGGACGACAGGGGGCCCACACAGATACGCAGTATTTT

J: TRBJ2-1
V: TRBV5-5
D: TRBD2
size: NA
CDR3: CASSEGLAGVGNEQFF
DNA: TGTGCCAGCAGCGAGGGACTAGCGGGAGTGGGCAATGAGCAGTTCTTC

J: TRBJ2-5
V: TRBV5-1
D: NA
size: few
CDR3: CASRGEAQETQYF
DNA: TGCGCCAGCAGAGGGGAAGCCCAGGAGACCCAGTACTTC

J: TRBJ2-5
V: TRBV10-2
D: NA
size: NA
CDR3: CASSEYGGRRKETQYF
DNA: TGCGCCAGCAGTGAGTACGGTGGCAGGCGTAAAGAGACCCAGTACTTC

J: TRBJ1-3
V: TRBV3-1/TRBV3-2
D: NA
size: NA
CDR3: CASSQGTGPGNTIYF
DNA: TGTGCCAGCAGCCAAGGAACAGGACCTGGAAACACCATATATTTT

J: TRBJ1-2
V: TRBV9
D: TRBD1
size: once
CDR3: CASSATRGYGYTF
DNA: TGTGCCAGCAGCGCGACCAGGGGGTATGGCTACACCTTC

J: TRBJ2-1
V: TRBV4-3
D: TRBD2
size: once
CDR3: CASSQVLVSSGPYNEQFF
DNA: TGCGCCAGCAGCCAAGTTTTAGTCTCTAGCGGGCCCTACAATGAGCAGTTCTTC

J: TRBJ1-2
V: TRBV5-1
D: TRBD1
size: NA
CDR3: CASSIGQDRGYTF
DNA: TGCGCCAGCAGCATCGGACAGGATCGAGGCTACACCTTC

J: TRBJ1-2
V: TRBV10-3
D: TRBD1
size: NA
CDR3: CAISTLTGGRGYTF
DNA: TGTGCCATCAGTACCCTAACAGGGGGACGAGGCTACACCTTC

J: TRBJ2-1
V: TRBV7-7
D: TRBD2
size: few
CDR3: CASSRLAGSYNEQFF
DNA: TGTGCTAGCAGCCGACTAGCGGGAAGCTACAATGAGCAGTTCTTC

J: TRBJ1-6
V: TRBV5-5
D: TRBD1
size: few
CDR3: CASSLLGTVNSPLHF
DNA: TGTGCCAGCAGCTTACTTGGGACAGTGAATTCACCCCTCCACTTT

J: TRBJ2-1
V: TRBV2
D: TRBD1
size: NA
CDR3: CASSAWGQGSDEQFF
DNA: TGTGCCAGCAGTGCATGGGGACAGGGAAGCGATGAGCAGTTCTTC

J: TRBJ2-1
V: TRBV19
D: TRBD2
size: NA
CDR3: CASSMAAGGVSEQFF
DNA: TGTGCCAGTAGTATGGCAGCGGGGGGCGTGAGTGAGCAGTTCTTC

J: TRBJ1-1
V: TRBV19
D: NA
size: NA
CDR3: CATAGAGDGVDTEAFF
DNA: TGTGCCACCGCAGGGGCGGGGGATGGGGTCGACACTGAAGCTTTCTTT

J: TRBJ1-1
V: TRBV5-1
D: TRBD1
size: NA
CDR3: CASSPRTGSEEAFF
DNA: TGCGCCAGCAGCCCGAGGACAGGGTCGGAGGAAGCTTTCTTT

J: TRBJ1-2
V: TRBV30
D: NA
size: NA
CDR3: CAWSVLVRNYGYTF
DNA: TGTGCCTGGAGTGTACTAGTCAGAAACTATGGCTACACCTTC

J: TRBJ2-1
V: TRBV5-6
D: NA
size: NA
CDR3: CASSSGLYYNEQFF
DNA: TGTGCCAGCAGCTCGGGACTCTACTACAATGAGCAGTTCTTC

J: TRBJ2-7
V: TRBV2
D: NA
size: once
CDR3: CASSESVGGGEQYF
DNA: TGTGCCAGCAGTGAAAGCGTGGGGGGTGGCGAGCAGTACTTC

J: TRBJ2-6
V: TRBV30
D: NA
size: NA
CDR3: CACSGSGANVLTF
DNA: TGTGCCTGCTCAGGGTCCGGGGCCAACGTCCTGACTTTC

J: TRBJ1-1
V: TRBV5-1
D: NA
size: NA
CDR3: CASSPLGYTEAFF
DNA: TGCGCCAGCAGCCCGCTGGGCTACACTGAAGCTTTCTTT

J: TRBJ2-7
V: TRBV5-4
D: TRBD2
size: NA
CDR3: CASSFSGSYEQYF
DNA: TGTGCCAGCAGCTTTAGCGGGTCCTACGAGCAGTACTTC

J: TRBJ2-1
V: TRBV5-1
D: TRBD2
size: NA
CDR3: CASSLGFGTTLGGEQFF
DNA: TGCGCCAGCAGCTTGGGGTTTGGGACTACCCTCGGCGGTGAGCAGTTCTTC

J: TRBJ2-3
V: TRBV6-5
D: TRBD2
size: NA
CDR3: CASSYGLAGGTDTQYF
DNA: TGTGCCAGCAGTTACGGACTAGCGGGGGGGACAGATACGCAGTATTTT

J: TRBJ2-2
V: TRBV9
D: NA
size: NA
CDR3: CASRIGGGPTGELFF
DNA: TGTGCCAGCAGGATAGGGGGGGGGCCCACCGGGGAGCTGTTTTTT

J: TRBJ1-5
V: TRBV2
D: TRBD1
size: once
CDR3: CASRRQGADQSNQPQHF
DNA: TGTGCCAGCAGGAGACAGGGGGCTGACCAGAGCAATCAGCCCCAGCATTTT

J: TRBJ2-3
V: TRBV29-1
D: TRBD2
size: NA
CDR3: CSSGTVSTDTQYF
DNA: TGCAGCAGCGGGACGGTTAGCACAGATACGCAGTATTTT

J: TRBJ2-7
V: TRBV7-2
D: TRBD2
size: NA
CDR3: CASSDPLAGVNEQYF
DNA: TGTGCCAGCAGCGATCCGCTAGCGGGAGTCAACGAGCAGTACTTC

J: TRBJ2-3
V: TRBV9
D: NA
size: once
CDR3: CASSVEAADTQYF
DNA: TGTGCCAGCAGCGTAGAAGCCGCAGATACGCAGTATTTT

J: TRBJ1-1
V: TRBV12-2
D: NA
size: NA
CDR3: CASRLAGERTGGFRNGLNTEAFF
DNA: TGTGCAAGTCGCTTAGCCGGAGAAAGGACAGGGGGTTTTCGGAATGGTTTAAACACTGAAGCTTTCTTT

J: TRBJ2-5
V: TRBV5-1
D: TRBD2
size: NA
CDR3: CASKVGLAVQETQYF
DNA: TGCGCCAGCAAAGTGGGACTAGCGGTGCAAGAGACCCAGTACTTC

J: TRBJ2-1
V: TRBV27
D: NA
size: NA
CDR3: CASSSWQYNEQFF
DNA: TGTGCCAGCAGTTCTTGGCAATACAATGAGCAGTTCTTC

J: TRBJ2-4
V: TRBV13
D: TRBD2
size: NA
CDR3: CASSRSSGGLNIQYF
DNA: TGTGCCAGCAGTCGTAGTAGCGGGGGACTAAACATTCAGTACTTC

J: TRBJ2-1
V: TRBV30
D: TRBD1
size: NA
CDR3: CAWRGDRVEQFF
DNA: TGTGCCTGGAGAGGCGACAGGGTTGAGCAGTTCTTC

J: TRBJ2-7
V: TRBV7-2
D: TRBD2
size: NA
CDR3: CASSLGEGFRGGQYF
DNA: TGTGCCAGCAGCTTAGGGGAGGGCTTCCGTGGCGGGCAGTACTTC

J: TRBJ1-5
V: TRBV19
D: NA
size: NA
CDR3: CASSWRAESNQPQHF
DNA: TGTGCCAGTAGTTGGAGGGCAGAGTCCAATCAGCCCCAGCATTTT